The 20 T cell receptor beta chains below come from one sample, sequenced in a study of control samples from healthy donors and cancer patients. This table comes from immunoSEQ multiplex PCR, and its TCRdb copy is limited to in-frame clones, with some not included. The sample comprises about 120,000 clones, about 94% of which are singletons, and roughly 4% rests with the top ten. The material sequenced was blood. The receptors were sampled from a man aged 25 to 45 in good health.

This rearrangement joins TRBV9 to TRBJ2-2; the D is unclear. This CDR3 comprises 11 residues. Deletions cut 3 bases from V and 7 bases from J, with 4 bases between. Germline V lookup: CDR1 SGDLS, CDR2 YYNGEE. The CDR3 loop reads CASSALGELFF. For the CDR3, the DNA is TGTGCCAGCAGCGCTCTCGGGGAGCTGTTTTTT.

V and J are TRBV6-5 and TRBJ1-1; possible D gene TRBD1, 5 bases. Trimming left V 9 bases short and J 5 bases short, with 22 bases between. CDR1 is MNHEY and CDR2 is SVGAGI in the germline V gene. CDR3 length equals 15 residues. The CDR3 loop is CASIPTWGYETEAFF. The DNA of the CDR3 is TGTGCCAGTATACCGACCTGGGGGTATGAGACTGAAGCTTTCTTT.

The rearrangement uses TRBV5-5 and TRBJ1-3; perhaps TRBD1 as D (5 bases). Germline CDR1 is SGHKS and CDR2 is YYEKEE (reference sequence). This CDR3 spans 15 amino acids. Trimming took 0 bases from V and 4 from J, leaving 11 bases between them. The CDR3 protein is CASSLDSGFGNTIYF. The CDR3 DNA sequence: TGTGCCAGCAGCTTGGATTCAGGGTTCGGAAACACCATATATTTT. Full variable domain (remainder filled in from reference TRBV5-5 and TRBJ1-3): DAGVTQSPTHLIKTRGQQVTLRCSPISGHKSVSWYQQVLGQGPQFIFQYYEKEERGRGNFPDRFSARQFPNYSSELNVNALLLGDSALYLCASSLDSGFGNTIYFGEGSWLTVV.

The CDR3 sequence is CASSRVESSYNEQFF. The CDR3 DNA follows: TGTGCCAGTAGTAGAGTTGAGAGCTCCTACAATGAGCAGTTCTTC. The chain uses TRBV19 and TRBJ2-1; D is undetermined. The V gene's germline CDR1 is LNHDA and CDR2 SQIVND (reference sequence). The V and J ends lost 4 bases and 0 bases respectively, with 10 bases between them. The CDR3 runs 15 residues.

The chain combines TRBV29-1 with TRBJ2-7, with D unresolved. CDR1 and CDR2 (germline): SQVTM, ANQGSEA. V was trimmed by 8 bases and J by 1 base, leaving 15 bases between them. This CDR3 has 13 amino acids. The chain's CDR3 is CSSLSGQSYEQYF. The CDR3 DNA reads as TGCAGCTCCTTAAGTGGGCAGTCCTACGAGCAGTACTTC.

This sequence joins TRBV7-9 and TRBJ1-1; D call uncertain. V was pared by 5 bases and J by 10 bases, with 17 bases between. CDR3 length: 13 amino acids. Germline V lookup: CDR1 SEHNR, CDR2 FQNEAQ (reference sequence). The CDR3 region is CASSPSASGGAFF. The CDR3 bases are TGTGCCAGCAGCCCTTCTGCCTCGGGAGGAGCTTTCTTT.

The chain has TRBV30 and TRBJ2-7, with unresolved D. The CDR3 totals 11 residues. V lost 6 bases, J lost 5 bases, and 11 bases lay in between. In germline, CDR1 is GTSNPN, CDR2 SVGIG (reference sequence). The CDR3 nucleotides read TGTGCCTGTATAAGTTCCCACGAGCAGTACTTC. Amino acids: CACISSHEQYF.

The chain has TRBV6-2 or TRBV6-3 and TRBJ2-3; D is possibly TRBD1 or TRBD2 (7 bases each). In germline, CDR1 is MNHEY, CDR2 SVGEGT. The V gene lost 5 bases and the J gene lost 1 base, with 16 bases spanning the gap. CDR3 length: 16 residues. As DNA, the CDR3 is TGTGCCAGCAGTCGACGACAGGGAGGGGGCACAGATACGCAGTATTTT. This codes for CASSRRQGGGTDTQYF.

The rearrangement links TRBV4-1 to TRBJ1-3; D is unclear. The CDR3 extends over 15 amino acids. CDR1 is MGHRA and CDR2 is YSYEKL in the germline V gene. Trimming removed 0 bases at V and 0 bases at J, with 6 bases between. The CDR3 DNA reads as TGCGCCAGCAGCCAAGACAGAGGCTCTGGAAACACCATATATTTT. Its protein product is CASSQDRGSGNTIYF.

This clone was seen a few times. CDR3 DNA sequence: TGTGCCAGCAGTTACGGGACAGGGGGTGCCTATGGCTACACCTTC. Translating it yields CASSYGTGGAYGYTF. V is TRBV6-5 and J is TRBJ1-2; 11 bases are shared with TRBD1. This CDR3 has 15 residues. V was clipped by 2 bases and J by 4 bases; unmatched bases: 3. Germline-derived CDR1 and CDR2 are MNHEY and SVGAGI.

The chain couples TRBV7-2 to TRBJ1-1, with TRBD1 identical over 8 bases. J gave up 1 base and V 1 base, and 2 bases lay outside the gene matches. This CDR3 region has 15 residues. Germline assignment: CDR1 SGHTA and CDR2 FQGNSA. The CDR3 bases are TGTGCCAGCAGCTTAGGGGGGACAGGGAACACTGAAGCTTTCTTT. It encodes CASSLGGTGNTEAFF.

The CDR3 nucleotides are TGTGCCACCAGTCGGGGGGGGACGGCTAATGAAAAACTGTTTTTT. Translating gives CATSRGGTANEKLFF. V usage is TRBV24-1 and J usage is TRBJ1-4; D perhaps matches TRBD1 (5 bases). This CDR3 region has 15 residues. With 6 bases removed from V and 3 bases from J, the gap between germline ends came to 13 bases. The V gene's germline CDR1 is KGHDR and CDR2 SFDVKD.

This clone was observed a handful of times. The chain is built from TRBV5-1 and TRBJ2-7; D is possibly TRBD1 (6 bases). There are 13 residues in the CDR3. CDR1 and CDR2 (germline): SGHRS, YFSETQ. Trimming took 4 bases from V and 2 from J, leaving 10 bases between them. The CDR3 region has the DNA TGCGCCAGCAGCATCGGACAGACCTACGAGCAGTACTTC. Translation gives CASSIGQTYEQYF.

The chain carries TRBV11-2 and TRBJ2-2; D might be TRBD2 (7 bases). Germline CDR1 SGHAT, CDR2 FQNNGV. The CDR3 spans 14 residues. V was clipped by 5 bases and J by 7 bases, with 14 bases between them. The DNA of the CDR3 is TGTGCCAGCAGCCCCCGGGGGGCGGGCGGGGAGCTGTTTTTT. It is translated as CASSPRGAGGELFF.

This rearrangement joins TRBV7-9 to TRBJ1-1, with TRBD1 as a possible D gene (5 bases). Germline V gene lookup returns CDR1 SEHNR and CDR2 FQNEAQ (reference sequence). The V end lost 5 bases, the J end lost 0 bases, and 13 bases lay between the germline ends. The CDR3 is made up of 15 amino acids. CDR3 sequence reads: CASSPGSSMNTEAFF. As DNA, the CDR3 is TGTGCCAGCAGCCCAGGGTCTTCCATGAACACTGAAGCTTTCTTT.

The table lists this clone with a count of one. This rearrangement joins TRBV6-1 to TRBJ1-2, with no clear D. In germline, CDR1 is MNHNS, CDR2 SASEGT. Between the trimmed V and J ends, which lost 4 bases and 0 bases, there was a span of 21 bases. The CDR3 length is 18 residues. CDR3: CASSVLFRGGRANYGYTF. CDR3 in DNA: TGTGCCAGCAGTGTTCTGTTCCGAGGAGGCAGAGCTAACTATGGCTACACCTTC.

The chain couples TRBV18 to TRBJ1-3; no firm D call. This CDR3 region has 18 residues. The germline V gene has CDR1 KGHSH and CDR2 LQKENI. V was clipped by 0 bases and J by 0 bases, with 15 bases between them. CDR3 sequence (DNA): TGTGCCAGCTCACCACCCGCGGCCCCAGGTTCCTCTGGAAACACCATATATTTT. Residues: CASSPPAAPGSSGNTIYF.

The rearrangement joins TRBV5-5 to TRBJ1-2; D is ambiguous. V lost 0 bases to trimming and J lost 8 bases, with 14 bases between them. There are 14 residues in the CDR3. Germline V CDR1 and CDR2: SGHKS, YYEKEE (reference sequence). CDR3 in DNA: TGTGCCAGCAGCTTGGATTTGGCCGTCGGGGGCTACACCTTC. It encodes CASSLDLAVGGYTF. The complete variable domain, with remaining parts taken from reference TRBV5-5 and TRBJ1-2, reads DAGVTQSPTHLIKTRGQQVTLRCSPISGHKSVSWYQQVLGQGPQFIFQYYEKEERGRGNFPDRFSARQFPNYSSELNVNALLLGDSALYLCASSLDLAVGGYTFGSGTRLTVV.

The chain employs TRBV5-1 and TRBJ2-5, with TRBD2 as a possible D gene (5 bases). This CDR3 contains 14 residues. Trimming removed 4 bases at V and 0 bases at J, with 10 bases between. CDR1 and CDR2 (germline): SGHRS, YFSETQ. CDR3 sequence (DNA): TGCGCCAGCAGCCGTGACGGGAACCAAGAGACCCAGTACTTC. Translated: CASSRDGNQETQYF.

The chain recombines TRBV3-1 (or the pseudogene TRBV3-2) with TRBJ2-3, with TRBD2 identical over 8 bases. V lost 0 bases to trimming and J lost 2 bases; unmatched junction nucleotides: 4. The length of the CDR3 is 16 residues. Germline V gene data show CDR1 as LGHDT and CDR2 as YNNKEL (reference sequence). CDR3: CASSQDLAGFTDTQYF. CDR3 nucleotide sequence: TGTGCCAGCAGCCAAGATTTAGCGGGGTTCACAGATACGCAGTATTTT.